This is a list of T cell receptor beta chains from one sample in a study of blood T cell repertoires in COVID-19. Produced via immunoSEQ multiplex PCR; TCRdb's table is partial and in-frame only. Of some 250,000 clones in the sample, roughly 90% were seen once. Material for sequencing was PBMCs or T cells enriched from blood (not recorded which). All receptors come from a middle-aged woman with acute COVID-19. CDR3s include the opening cysteine and the closing phenylalanine or tryptophan. D genes are given only for firm matches. Size tells how often a clone was seen (once, few, many) or the class of an expanded clone, and some rows leave it out.

V	size	J	D	DNA	CDR3
TRBV7-9	NA	TRBJ1-4	TRBD1	TGTGCCAGCAGCCCGGGACAGGGTTATGAAAAACTGTTTTTT	CASSPGQGYEKLFF
TRBV28	once	TRBJ1-5	TRBD1	TGTGCCAGCAGTTTCTCGGACAGGGGCAATCAGCCCCAGCATTTT	CASSFSDRGNQPQHF
TRBV4-1	NA	TRBJ2-5	TRBD2	TGCGCCAGCAGCCAAACATCTAGCGGGAGGCCCCTTGGGGAGACCCAGTACTTC	CASSQTSSGRPLGETQYF
TRBV7-2	NA	TRBJ2-3	TRBD2	TGTGCCAGCAGCTTCGGGGGGAACACAGATACGCAGTATTTT	CASSFGGNTDTQYF
TRBV18	NA	TRBJ1-4	TRBD1	TGTGCCAGCTCGCAGACAGGGAGTGAAAAACTGTTTTTT	CASSQTGSEKLFF
TRBV4-2	NA	TRBJ2-5	NA	TGTGCCAGCAGCCAAGAGTCAAGCCTCGAGACCCAGTACTTC	CASSQESSLETQYF
TRBV24-1	NA	TRBJ2-1	NA	TGTGCCACCAGGGACTTTTACAATGAGCAGTTCTTC	CATRDFYNEQFF
TRBV14	NA	TRBJ1-6	NA	TGTGCCAGCAGCCAACTAGGAGGGATCTCCTATAATTCACCCCTCCACTTT	CASSQLGGISYNSPLHF
TRBV4-3	NA	TRBJ1-2	TRBD1	TGCGCCAGCAGCCAACCCGGGACAGGGGGCCTTGGCTACACCTTC	CASSQPGTGGLGYTF
TRBV27	NA	TRBJ2-5	TRBD1	TGTGCCAGCAGTGGCCACAGGGGGAGCCGGGACGCCCTTTCATCTAAAGAGACCCAGTACTTC	CASSGHRGSRDALSSKETQYF
TRBV6-6	NA	TRBJ1-5	NA	TGTGCCAGCAGAGCCGGGGGCAATCAGCCCCAGCATTTT	CASRAGGNQPQHF
TRBV28	NA	TRBJ2-5	NA	TGTGCCAGCAGTCCCGCCGTCCGTGGCAAAGAGACCCAGTACTTC	CASSPAVRGKETQYF
TRBV28	NA	TRBJ2-3	TRBD1	TGTGCCAGCGGCCTTCCCGACAGGGGAATCGCAGATACGCAGTATTTT	CASGLPDRGIADTQYF
TRBV19	NA	TRBJ2-7	TRBD1	TGTGCCAGTAGTATCAGACAGGGACCCAACGAGCAGTACTTC	CASSIRQGPNEQYF
TRBV9	NA	TRBJ2-1	NA	TGTGCCAGCAGCCTACGGCCGGTGAGTAGCCCCAATGAGCAGTTCTTC	CASSLRPVSSPNEQFF
TRBV3-1/TRBV3-2	NA	TRBJ1-4	TRBD1	TGTGCCAGCAGACTGACAGGGTATAATGAAAAACTGTTTTTT	CASRLTGYNEKLFF
TRBV11-3	NA	TRBJ2-5	TRBD2	TGTGCCAGCAGCCCTCCATTACCGGGACTAGCGGGAGAGACCCAGTACTTC	CASSPPLPGLAGETQYF
TRBV28	NA	TRBJ2-3	TRBD2	TGTGCCAGCAGTATTAGTGGGGGGGTCACAGATACGCAGTATTTT	CASSISGGVTDTQYF
TRBV25-1	NA	TRBJ1-2	TRBD1	TGTGCCAGCAGTGCTGGAGGGACAGGTCTGTATGGCTACACCTTC	CASSAGGTGLYGYTF
TRBV27	NA	TRBJ2-5	NA	TGTGCCAGCAGTTTGGAGGGTAGGGATCCAGAGACCCAGTACTTC	CASSLEGRDPETQYF
TRBV30	once	TRBJ1-3	TRBD1	TGTGCCTGGAGTGGGGGGACAGGACGGAACACCATATATTTT	CAWSGGTGRNTIYF
TRBV6-5	once	TRBJ1-1	NA	TGTGCCAGCAGTTACTCACCAGGTCTGAACACTGAAGCTTTCTTT	CASSYSPGLNTEAFF
TRBV6-5	few	TRBJ1-2	NA	TGTGCCAGCACCCTGGGCGGGCAGCCCTATGGCTACACCTTC	CASTLGGQPYGYTF
TRBV20-1	few	TRBJ1-5	NA	TGCAGTGCTAGTGCGGGGTCCAGCAATCAGCCCCAGCATTTT	CSASAGSSNQPQHF